A selection of T cell receptor beta chains follows, all from one sample in a study of cytomegalovirus exposure and HLA in healthy donors. Produced via immunoSEQ multiplex PCR; TCRdb's table is partial and in-frame only. The sample lists some 110,000 clones; under 80% were seen once. Sequenced sample: PBMCs. The receptors here all came from a woman in her fifties or sixties in good health and CMV-seropositive. The CDR3 runs from the conserved cysteine through the conserved F or W. D genes are given only for firm matches. A row's size may be missing; if present it is once, few, many or a size class.

j_call: TRBJ2-1
d_call: TRBD1
v_call: TRBV5-4
clone_size: -
cdr3_nt: TGTGCCAGCAGCTCCGGGACAGGGGGCGACTACAATGAGCAGTTCTTC
cdr3_aa: CASSSGTGGDYNEQFF

j_call: TRBJ2-3
d_call: -
v_call: TRBV5-1
clone_size: -
cdr3_nt: TGCGCCAGCAGGGCTAGCGGCACAGATACGCAGTATTTT
cdr3_aa: CASRASGTDTQYF

j_call: TRBJ1-1
d_call: -
v_call: TRBV21-1
clone_size: -
cdr3_nt: TGTGCCAGCAGCAAAGGTAGGAGGGGACCGAACACTGAAGCTTTCTTT
cdr3_aa: CASSKGRRGPNTEAFF

j_call: TRBJ1-1
d_call: -
v_call: TRBV15
clone_size: -
cdr3_nt: TGTGCCACCAGCTCCAGAGGACAAGTGAACACTGAAGCTTTCTTT
cdr3_aa: CATSSRGQVNTEAFF

j_call: TRBJ1-4
d_call: TRBD1
v_call: TRBV30
clone_size: -
cdr3_nt: TGTGCCTGGAGTGGACAGGGGCGAGGCTGGCTCCGGAAAAAACTGTTTTTT
cdr3_aa: CAWSGQGRGWLRKKLFF

j_call: TRBJ2-7
d_call: TRBD1
v_call: TRBV4-1
clone_size: -
cdr3_nt: TGCGCCAGCAGCCAAGATCCGAACAGGGGCTACGAGCAGTACTTC
cdr3_aa: CASSQDPNRGYEQYF

j_call: TRBJ2-1
d_call: -
v_call: TRBV11-2
clone_size: -
cdr3_nt: TGTGCCAGCAGCTTATTAATGCGTTCCTACAATGAGCAGTTCTTC
cdr3_aa: CASSLLMRSYNEQFF

j_call: TRBJ1-6
d_call: TRBD1
v_call: TRBV5-1
clone_size: -
cdr3_nt: TGCGCCAGCAGCTTGGGCCCCCGACAGGGTGGTAATTCACCCCTCCACTTT
cdr3_aa: CASSLGPRQGGNSPLHF

j_call: TRBJ2-2
d_call: TRBD2
v_call: TRBV7-6
clone_size: once
cdr3_nt: TGTGCCAGCAGCTTATGGGCTAGCGGGGGCACGAACACCGGGGAGCTGTTTTTT
cdr3_aa: CASSLWASGGTNTGELFF

j_call: TRBJ1-1
d_call: -
v_call: TRBV10-3
clone_size: -
cdr3_nt: TGTGCCATCAGCAGCGGGGACAAGAACACTGAAGCTTTCTTT
cdr3_aa: CAISSGDKNTEAFF

j_call: TRBJ1-1
d_call: -
v_call: TRBV11-3
clone_size: -
cdr3_nt: TGTGCCAGCAGCTTCAGGGGCCCGGGCACTGAAGCTTTCTTT
cdr3_aa: CASSFRGPGTEAFF

j_call: TRBJ2-2
d_call: TRBD1
v_call: TRBV7-9
clone_size: few
cdr3_nt: TGTGCCAGCAGCTCCCCAGGGGGCATCACCGGGGAGCTGTTTTTT
cdr3_aa: CASSSPGGITGELFF

j_call: TRBJ1-3
d_call: -
v_call: TRBV18
clone_size: -
cdr3_nt: TGTGCCAGCTCACCAGGAGGAGGGCCACTCTCTGGAAACACCATATATTTT
cdr3_aa: CASSPGGGPLSGNTIYF

j_call: TRBJ1-4
d_call: TRBD1
v_call: TRBV28
clone_size: -
cdr3_nt: TGTGCCAGCAGGCTAGAAGGGCCCAACCGACAGGGGAAGGTGGATGAAAAACTGTTTTTT
cdr3_aa: CASRLEGPNRQGKVDEKLFF

j_call: TRBJ2-5
d_call: TRBD1
v_call: TRBV5-1
clone_size: few
cdr3_nt: TGCGCCAGCAGCTTGCAGGGGGCGGCTGGAGAGACCCAGTACTTC
cdr3_aa: CASSLQGAAGETQYF

j_call: TRBJ2-3
d_call: -
v_call: TRBV23-1
clone_size: -
cdr3_nt: TGCGCCAGCAGTCCCAAACCAGGGGTACGCACAGATACGCAGTATTTT
cdr3_aa: CASSPKPGVRTDTQYF

j_call: TRBJ2-7
d_call: -
v_call: TRBV6-1
clone_size: -
cdr3_nt: TGTGCCAGCAGGGAGTACTACGAGCAGTACTTC
cdr3_aa: CASREYYEQYF

j_call: TRBJ1-6
d_call: TRBD1
v_call: TRBV18
clone_size: -
cdr3_nt: TGTGCCAGCTCCTGGGACAGTATGGGTTCACCCCTCCACTTT
cdr3_aa: CASSWDSMGSPLHF

j_call: TRBJ2-2
d_call: TRBD1
v_call: TRBV5-1
clone_size: -
cdr3_nt: TGCGCCAGCAGTCAGTGGGGATCCGGGACAGGGGTACTTTTGAACACCGGGGAGCTGTTTTTT
cdr3_aa: CASSQWGSGTGVLLNTGELFF

j_call: TRBJ2-5
d_call: TRBD2
v_call: TRBV4-2
clone_size: few
cdr3_nt: TGTGCCAGCAGCCCTAGCGGGGTAGGGGAGACCCAGTACTTC
cdr3_aa: CASSPSGVGETQYF

j_call: TRBJ1-4
d_call: TRBD1
v_call: TRBV7-9
clone_size: -
cdr3_nt: TGTGCCAGCAGCTTCGGACAGGGTACTAATGAAAAACTGTTTTTT
cdr3_aa: CASSFGQGTNEKLFF

j_call: TRBJ1-2
d_call: -
v_call: TRBV18
clone_size: -
cdr3_nt: TGTGCCAGCTCACCCGGGAATGGCTACACCTTC
cdr3_aa: CASSPGNGYTF

j_call: TRBJ1-4
d_call: -
v_call: TRBV10-3
clone_size: -
cdr3_nt: TGTGCCATCAGTGACAGTACAACTAATGAAAAACTGTTTTTT
cdr3_aa: CAISDSTTNEKLFF

j_call: TRBJ2-7
d_call: -
v_call: TRBV6-5
clone_size: once
cdr3_nt: TGTGCCAGCAGTTACGTCAACTACGAGCAGTACTTC
cdr3_aa: CASSYVNYEQYF

j_call: TRBJ2-2
d_call: TRBD1
v_call: TRBV7-3
clone_size: once
cdr3_nt: TGTGCCAGTAGCTCATACAGGGGTAACACCGGGGAGCTGTTTTTT
cdr3_aa: CASSSYRGNTGELFF

j_call: TRBJ1-3
d_call: -
v_call: TRBV7-8
clone_size: -
cdr3_nt: TGTGCCAGCAGCTTAGTAGGGGCCTCTGGAAACACCATATATTTT
cdr3_aa: CASSLVGASGNTIYF

j_call: TRBJ1-4
d_call: -
v_call: TRBV9
clone_size: few
cdr3_nt: TGTGCCAGCAGCGCCACTACAGGGCGGGCTAATGAAAAACTGTTTTTT
cdr3_aa: CASSATTGRANEKLFF

j_call: TRBJ1-2
d_call: -
v_call: TRBV19
clone_size: few
cdr3_nt: TGTGCCAGTAAAACAGCAAACTATGGCTACACCTTC
cdr3_aa: CASKTANYGYTF

j_call: TRBJ2-7
d_call: -
v_call: TRBV7-9
clone_size: -
cdr3_nt: TGTGCCAGCAGCCCAAACGACCGGGACGAGCAGTACTTC
cdr3_aa: CASSPNDRDEQYF

j_call: TRBJ2-3
d_call: -
v_call: TRBV28
clone_size: -
cdr3_nt: TGTGCCAGCAGGGGGGGGAGGACAGGGACAGATACGCAGTATTTT
cdr3_aa: CASRGGRTGTDTQYF

j_call: TRBJ1-1
d_call: TRBD1
v_call: TRBV6-5
clone_size: -
cdr3_nt: TGTGCCAGCAGTCCTTTTGGGACAGGGTTTGAAGCTTTCTTT
cdr3_aa: CASSPFGTGFEAFF

j_call: TRBJ2-7
d_call: -
v_call: TRBV5-1
clone_size: -
cdr3_nt: TGCGCCAGCAGCTTGTCTCAGGGATCCTACGAGCAGTACTTC
cdr3_aa: CASSLSQGSYEQYF

j_call: TRBJ1-1
d_call: TRBD1
v_call: TRBV2
clone_size: once
cdr3_nt: TGTGCCAGCAGGTTCTTAGGTACAGGGGGACTGAACACTGAAGCTTTCTTT
cdr3_aa: CASRFLGTGGLNTEAFF

j_call: TRBJ1-3
d_call: TRBD1
v_call: TRBV2
clone_size: -
cdr3_nt: TGTGCCAGCAGTAACAGGGGAGGCTTTTTATCTGGAAACACCATATATTTT
cdr3_aa: CASSNRGGFLSGNTIYF

j_call: TRBJ2-4
d_call: -
v_call: TRBV10-2
clone_size: -
cdr3_nt: TGCGCCAGCAGTGAATTGATGGGTGGAGTTCAGTACTTC
cdr3_aa: CASSELMGGVQYF

j_call: TRBJ1-3
d_call: TRBD1
v_call: TRBV5-8
clone_size: -
cdr3_nt: TGTGCCAGCAACCGGGACAGGGGCAACACCATATATTTT
cdr3_aa: CASNRDRGNTIYF

j_call: TRBJ2-7
d_call: TRBD1
v_call: TRBV28
clone_size: -
cdr3_nt: TGTGCCAGCAGTGGTCACCGGGACAGGGGGTTGCGGGAGCAGTACTTC
cdr3_aa: CASSGHRDRGLREQYF

j_call: TRBJ1-6
d_call: TRBD1
v_call: TRBV6-1
clone_size: few
cdr3_nt: TGTGCCAGCAGTGGGATACCCGGGACAGCGATGAATTCACCCCTCCACTTT
cdr3_aa: CASSGIPGTAMNSPLHF

j_call: TRBJ2-7
d_call: -
v_call: TRBV11-2
clone_size: -
cdr3_nt: TGTGCCAGCAGCTCCCTAAGAGCCTACGAGCAGTACTTC
cdr3_aa: CASSSLRAYEQYF

j_call: TRBJ2-3
d_call: -
v_call: TRBV5-4
clone_size: -
cdr3_nt: TGTGCCAGCAGCTGGGGGGTGCCAGGGTCAGATACGCAGTATTTT
cdr3_aa: CASSWGVPGSDTQYF

j_call: TRBJ2-3
d_call: TRBD2
v_call: TRBV6-1
clone_size: -
cdr3_nt: TGTGCCAGCAGTGAATCGTGGCTAGCGGGGGGGTATAGCACAGATACGCAGTATTTT
cdr3_aa: CASSESWLAGGYSTDTQYF

j_call: TRBJ1-2
d_call: TRBD1
v_call: TRBV5-8
clone_size: -
cdr3_nt: TGTGCCAGCAGCTTGGCCCCTGCAGATCCCAGGGGGCAGCTTGGCTACACCTTC
cdr3_aa: CASSLAPADPRGQLGYTF

j_call: TRBJ1-5
d_call: -
v_call: TRBV28
clone_size: -
cdr3_nt: TGTGCCAGCAGTTTAGGGCCTCATCCCCAGCATTTT
cdr3_aa: CASSLGPHPQHF

j_call: TRBJ1-3
d_call: -
v_call: TRBV5-6
clone_size: few
cdr3_nt: TGTGCCAGCAGCTTCTCCAGGACTGGAAACACCATATATTTT
cdr3_aa: CASSFSRTGNTIYF

j_call: TRBJ2-1
d_call: -
v_call: TRBV4-3
clone_size: -
cdr3_nt: TGCGCCAGCAGCCGCCGGGGAAACTCCTACAATGAGCAGTTCTTC
cdr3_aa: CASSRRGNSYNEQFF